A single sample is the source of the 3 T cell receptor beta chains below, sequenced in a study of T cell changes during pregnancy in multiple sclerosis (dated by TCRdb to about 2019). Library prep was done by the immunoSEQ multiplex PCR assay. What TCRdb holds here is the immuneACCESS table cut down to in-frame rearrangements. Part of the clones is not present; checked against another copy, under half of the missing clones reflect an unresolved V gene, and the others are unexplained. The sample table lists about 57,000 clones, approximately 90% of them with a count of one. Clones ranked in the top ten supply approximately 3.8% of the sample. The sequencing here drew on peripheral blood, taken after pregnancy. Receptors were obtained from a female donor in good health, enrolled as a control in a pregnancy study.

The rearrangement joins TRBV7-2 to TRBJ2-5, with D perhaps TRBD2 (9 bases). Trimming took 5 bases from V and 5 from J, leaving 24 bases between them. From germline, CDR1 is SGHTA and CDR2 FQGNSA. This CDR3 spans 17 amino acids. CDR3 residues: CASSPQGAAGGRETQYF. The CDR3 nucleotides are TGTGCCAGCAGCCCCCAGGGGGCGGCGGGAGGGCGGGAGACCCAGTACTTC.

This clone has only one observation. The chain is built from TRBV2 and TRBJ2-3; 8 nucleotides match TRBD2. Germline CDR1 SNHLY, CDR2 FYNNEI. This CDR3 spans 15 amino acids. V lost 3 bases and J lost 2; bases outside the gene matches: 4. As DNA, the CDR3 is TGTGCCAGCAGTGAGGCGGGGGGACCCACAGATACGCAGTATTTT. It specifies CASSEAGGPTDTQYF.

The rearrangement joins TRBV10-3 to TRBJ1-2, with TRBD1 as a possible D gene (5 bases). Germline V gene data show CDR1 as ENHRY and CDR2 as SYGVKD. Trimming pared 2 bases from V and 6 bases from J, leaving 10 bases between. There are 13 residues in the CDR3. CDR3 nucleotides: TGTGCCATCAGTGAGGGGGACTTAAATGGCTACACCTTC. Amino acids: CAISEGDLNGYTF.